These 14 T cell receptor beta chains originate from one sample sequenced in a study of Ad26.COV2.S vaccination and SARS-CoV-2 variants. Treatment indicated: some 19 received Ad26.COV2.S at low or high dose, single or two shots; 5 received placebo; per-sample allocation not given. Following the first vaccine or placebo injection, samples were taken on day 63. Sequencing was performed with immunoSEQ multiplex PCR; in TCRdb, only in-frame clones are kept and a portion is missing. The data contain 320,000 or so clones, about 90% of them singletons. Sequenced here: peripheral blood, sampled in a trial of Ad26.COV2.S vaccine versus placebo. All receptors derive from a person between 18 and 65 years old who received the Ad26.COV2.S COVID-19 vaccine or a placebo.

V usage is TRBV12-3 or TRBV12-4 and J usage is TRBJ1-1; D unclear. The CDR3 spans 13 residues. The V gene lost 2 bases and the J gene lost 4 bases, with 8 bases spanning the gap. CDR3 loop: CASSLNPLTEAFF. Written as DNA, the CDR3 is TGTGCCAGCAGTTTAAATCCCCTCACTGAAGCTTTCTTT.

This clone showed up just once. The rearrangement joins TRBV18 to TRBJ1-3; D unclear. The germline V gene encodes CDR1 KGHSH and CDR2 LQKENI. This CDR3 comprises 14 residues. V shed 2 bases and J shed 0 bases, with 5 bases lying between them. CDR3: CASSPGSSGNTIYF. CDR3 coding DNA: TGTGCCAGCTCACCAGGGAGCTCTGGAAACACCATATATTTT.

The V call is TRBV20-1, the J call TRBJ2-4, with D uncertain. This CDR3 is built from 15 residues. V dropped 3 bases and J dropped 1 base, with 13 bases sitting between them. CDR1 is DFQATT and CDR2 is SNEGSKA in the germline V gene (reference sequence). CDR3 DNA: TGCAGTGCTAGTCCTCAACCTGGCGCCAAAAACATTCAGTACTTC. Its translation is CSASPQPGAKNIQYF.

This sequence joins TRBV12-3 or TRBV12-4 and TRBJ1-2; D is uncertain. With 3 bases removed from V and 9 bases from J, the gap between germline ends came to 8 bases. The CDR3 runs 11 residues. CDR3 amino acids: CASSFGDSYTF. CDR3 DNA: TGTGCCAGCAGTTTCGGGGATAGCTACACCTTC.

This chain joins TRBV18 and TRBJ1-6, with D tentatively TRBD1 (6 bases). Germline values: CDR1 KGHSH, CDR2 LQKENI. This CDR3 spans 14 amino acids. V lost 4 bases and J lost 8, with 12 bases in between. The CDR3 region has the DNA TGTGCCAGCTCACAACAGGGTTTCGATTCACCCCTCCACTTT. Encoded protein: CASSQQGFDSPLHF.

The chain links TRBV12-3 or TRBV12-4 to TRBJ2-7, with no clear D. V lost 3 bases and J 4 bases, leaving 7 bases between the germline ends. The CDR3 totals 12 residues. CDR3 bases: TGTGCCAGCAGTTTTGACACTTACGAGCAGTACGTC. Its translation: CASSFDTYEQYV.

This chain uses TRBV5-1 with TRBJ1-3; D not resolved. Germline CDR1 SGHRS, CDR2 YFSETQ. The CDR3 has 12 amino acids. V was clipped by 2 bases and J by 8 bases, with 8 bases between them. As DNA, the CDR3 is TGCGCCAGCAGCTTCAATCGAGACACCATATATTTT. It specifies CASSFNRDTIYF.

This clone was counted once. The chain is built from TRBV7-6 and TRBJ2-1, with 14 bases matching TRBD2. The CDR3 is 17 residues long. Germline CDR1 is SGHVS and CDR2 is FNYEAQ. V was pared by 5 bases and J by 9 bases, with 12 bases of the junction left unmatched. Here the CDR3 DNA reads TGTGCCAGCAGCACCCCCCTGACTAGCGGGAGGGCCCGTGAGCAGTTCTTC. This sequence encodes CASSTPLTSGRAREQFF.

The chain employs TRBV5-1 and TRBJ1-6; 9 bases are shared with TRBD1. Germline values: CDR1 SGHRS, CDR2 YFSETQ. J was trimmed by 9 bases and V by 4 bases; bases with no gene match: 8. CDR3 size: 15 residues. The CDR3 sequence is CASSMTGGLGSPLHF. CDR3 sequence (DNA): TGCGCCAGCAGCATGACAGGGGGGTTAGGTTCACCCCTCCACTTT.

The genes are TRBV19 and TRBJ2-7, with D possibly being TRBD1 (5 bases). The CDR3 loop spans 13 amino acids. Germline V gene lookup returns CDR1 LNHDA and CDR2 SQIVND (reference sequence). V was pared by 11 bases and J by 2 bases, with 16 bases between. CDR3 in DNA: TGTGCCGGCCCAGGGATACCCGCCTACGAGCAGTACGTC. It codes for CAGPGIPAYEQYV.

The genes are TRBV19 and TRBJ2-7; D is tentatively TRBD1 or TRBD2 (6 bases each). V shed 4 bases and J shed 3 bases, with 16 bases lying between them. CDR3 length equals 15 residues. Germline CDR1 LNHDA, CDR2 SQIVND (reference sequence). The CDR3 region has the DNA TGTGCCAGTAGTACTAAGGGGGGCCGGTACTACGAGCAGTACTTC. Residues: CASSTKGGRYYEQYF. Full variable domain (remainder filled in from reference TRBV19 and TRBJ2-7): DGGITQSPKYLFRKEGQNVTLSCEQNLNHDAMYWYRQDPGQGLRLIYYSQIVNDFQKGDIAEGYSVSREKKESFPLTVTSAQKNPTAFYLCASSTKGGRYYEQYFGPGTRLTVT.

The chain has TRBV5-4 and TRBJ2-3; 8 nucleotides match TRBD2. V lost 3 bases to trimming and J lost 2 bases; unmatched junction nucleotides: 14. Germline CDR1 SGHNT, CDR2 YYREEE (reference sequence). The CDR3 consists of 18 residues. In nucleotides, the CDR3 is TGTGCCAGCAGCTCCCAACTCGGTGCACTAGCGGCCACAGATACGCAGTATTTT. This gives the protein CASSSQLGALAATDTQYF.

The rearrangement uses TRBV2 and TRBJ1-2; D gene ambiguous. The V end lost 3 bases, the J end lost 0 bases, and 11 bases lay between the germline ends. Germline V gene data show CDR1 as SNHLY and CDR2 as FYNNEI. This CDR3 comprises 15 residues. CDR3 in DNA: TGTGCCAGCAGTGATTTCCGGGCCACTAACTATGGCTACACCTTC. Protein product: CASSDFRATNYGYTF.

This sequence joins TRBV7-9 and TRBJ1-1; D uncertain. V gave up 1 base and J gave up 5 bases, with 17 bases separating them. CDR1 SEHNR and CDR2 FQNEAQ come from the germline V gene (reference sequence). The CDR3 totals 16 residues. In DNA, the CDR3 is TGTGCCAGCAGCTTAGGGCCCCCTGGCATGAGAACTGAAGCTTTCTTT. It translates to CASSLGPPGMRTEAFF. Full variable domain (missing parts from reference TRBV7-9 and TRBJ1-1): DTGVSQNPRHKITKRGQNVTFRCDPISEHNRLYWYRQTLGQGPEFLTYFQNEAQLEKSRLLSDRFSAERPKGSFSTLEIQRTEQGDSAMYLCASSLGPPGMRTEAFFGQGTRLTVV.